This T cell receptor beta chain was documented in a study of PD-1 blockade in classical Hodgkin lymphoma. Points from the study as a whole: Patients starting nivolumab less than 1 year after ASCT had lower diversity and were excluded from later analyses. In newly diagnosed patients, baseline TCR diversity was reportedly below that of healthy donors. Unlike CD8+ TCR diversity, which did not rise significantly by C4D1, CD4+ TCR diversity did.

In every patient, relapse followed autologous stem cell transplantation, while exposure to brentuximab vedotin differed. Relapsed/refractory classical Hodgkin lymphoma patients had complete, partial or progressive responses. TCRdb's copy holds only in-frame clones and misses some; the assay was immunoSEQ multiplex PCR. Among about 19,000 clones listed, 80% to 90% were seen once. As to this clone: Its target is unknown.

Germline CDR1 and CDR2: MGHRA and YSYEKL. V lost 4 bases to trimming and J lost 2 bases, with 12 bases between them. The CDR3 length is 15 residues. This TCR came from a human donor with classical Hodgkin lymphoma. The V gene is TRBV4-1, the J gene TRBJ1-5, with unresolved D. The sample here was peripheral blood mononuclear cells (PBMCs), taken before the second cycle of nivolumab. Here the CDR3 reads CASSPHGLGNQPQHF. In DNA form, the CDR3 reads TGCGCCAGCAGCCCCCATGGTTTGGGCAATCAGCCCCAGCATTTT.